This T cell receptor beta chain was observed in a study of T-cell memory formation after mild COVID-19. On the study more broadly: The two donors had largely donor-specific TCR clusters.

For this clonotype: The antigen is undetermined.

Deletions cut 3 bases from V and 15 bases from J, with 15 bases between. This CDR3 comprises 12 residues. Germline-derived CDR1 and CDR2 are SNHLY and FYNNEI. A single record per CDR3 protein comes from TCRdb applying MiXCR to the 5' RACE reads. The sample has under 400,000 distinct CDR3 sequences, about 21% seen once. Points from the study as a whole: CD4/CD8 balance held among clones contracting day 15 to 85, and later expanders leaned CD4+. Pre-infection memory held some responding clones, suggesting pre-existing cross-reactive T cells responded.

The chain carries TRBV2 and TRBJ2-1; D possibly matches TRBD1 or TRBD2 (5 bases each). Material for sequencing was PBMCs or a T cell subset sorted from them (not recorded which). This TCR was recovered from an adult woman who had mild COVID-19 (a few samples of this study predate the infection). Cell type and time point are not known. In DNA form, the CDR3 reads TGTGCCAGCAGTGATCCCCGGGGCCGTCCGTTCTTC. It specifies CASSDPRGRPFF.